These 17 T cell receptor beta chains originate from one sample sequenced in a study of blood T cell repertoires in COVID-19. Profiled with immunoSEQ multiplex PCR; TCRdb holds only in-frame clones, not every one. The table has some 200,000 clones, approximately 86% seen once. Sequenced sample: peripheral blood. These receptors all stem from a woman at least 80 years old in a cohort sampled during active or convalescent COVID-19.

The rearrangement links TRBV25-1 to TRBJ2-5, with TRBD1 identical over 8 bases. Germline CDR1 is MGHDK and CDR2 is SYGVNS. The CDR3 loop spans 14 amino acids. V shed 5 bases and J 5 bases; nucleotides not matched to a gene: 7. The CDR3 nucleotides are TGTGCCAGCAGTCCCGGGACAGGATGGGAGACCCAGTACTTC. Translated, it gives CASSPGTGWETQYF.

The V call is TRBV7-9, the J call TRBJ1-5; D is uncertain. This CDR3 is 13 amino acids long. Germline V gene sequence: CDR1 SEHNR, CDR2 FQNEAQ (reference sequence). Trimming shortened V by 5 bases and J by 5 bases, and 10 bases separated the two germline ends. CDR3 DNA: TGTGCCAGCAGCCCAGTCGGGGATCAGCCCCAGCATTTT. Translated, it gives CASSPVGDQPQHF.

The J gene is TRBJ1-5, the V gene TRBV5-1; the match to TRBD1 covers 9 bases. The CDR3 extends over 14 amino acids. V lost 3 bases, J lost 8 bases, and 6 bases stayed unmatched. The V gene's germline CDR1 is SGHRS and CDR2 YFSETQ. CDR3: CASSWGRQGEPQHF. The CDR3, as DNA: TGCGCCAGCAGCTGGGGCCGACAGGGGGAGCCCCAGCATTTT.

The chain links TRBV28 to TRBJ2-5; the D is unclear. Germline CDR1 and CDR2: MDHEN and SYDVKM. V was pared by 2 bases and J by 1 base, with 8 bases between. This CDR3 comprises 14 residues. CDR3 in amino acids: CASSLVAVQETQYF. In DNA form, the CDR3 reads TGTGCCAGCAGTTTAGTGGCGGTCCAAGAGACCCAGTACTTC.

The V call is TRBV30, the J call TRBJ1-2; 8 positions match TRBD1. The germline gives CDR1 GTSNPN, CDR2 SVGIG (reference sequence). Trimming took 0 bases from V and 7 from J; bases not matched to a gene: 7. CDR3 length equals 14 residues. CDR3 amino acids: CAWSVLRGRRGYTF. The DNA for the CDR3 is TGTGCCTGGAGTGTTCTCAGGGGGCGGCGTGGCTACACCTTC. The full variable domain, with the rest looked up from reference TRBV30 and TRBJ1-2, is SQTIHQWPATLVQPVGSPLSLECTVEGTSNPNLYWYRQAAGRGLQLLFYSVGIGQISSEVPQNLSASRPQDRQFILSSKKLLLSDSGFYLCAWSVLRGRRGYTFGSGTRLTVV.

The CDR3: CATSRDAKWGGSYGYTF. CDR3 sequence (DNA): TGTGCCACCAGCAGAGATGCTAAATGGGGGGGGAGCTATGGCTACACCTTC. The V call is TRBV15, the J call TRBJ1-2; possible D gene TRBD1, 5 bases. In germline, CDR1 is LNHNV, CDR2 YYDKDF (reference sequence). The germline V and J ends were trimmed by 0 bases and 4 bases, with 18 bases remaining between them. The CDR3 has 17 amino acids.

The chain has TRBV7-8 and TRBJ1-2, with a tentative D call TRBD1 (5 bases). Per the germline V gene, CDR1 is SGHVS and CDR2 is FQNEAQ. This CDR3 spans 15 amino acids. Between the trimmed V and J ends, which lost 5 bases and 1 base, there was a span of 14 bases. The CDR3 reads CASSPQTRGNYGYTF. Written as DNA, the CDR3 is TGTGCCAGCAGCCCACAAACAAGGGGTAACTATGGCTACACCTTC.

The rearrangement links TRBV6-5 to TRBJ2-5; 7 bases fit TRBD1. The germline gives CDR1 MNHEY, CDR2 SVGAGI. After removal of 0 bases from V and 5 bases from J, the junction contained 6 bases not matched to a gene. This CDR3 comprises 15 residues. CDR3 residues: CASSYSGRGMETQYF. Written as DNA, the CDR3 is TGTGCCAGCAGTTACTCAGGCAGGGGGATGGAGACCCAGTACTTC.

The rearrangement links TRBV7-9 to TRBJ2-1, with D perhaps TRBD2 (6 bases). Trimming cost V 2 bases and J 7 bases, with 18 bases left between them. From germline, CDR1 is SEHNR and CDR2 FQNEAQ (reference sequence). The CDR3 extends over 16 amino acids. The CDR3 here is CASSLTPRGSENEQFF. The CDR3 DNA reads as TGTGCCAGCAGCTTAACTCCTCGGGGGTCTGAGAATGAGCAGTTCTTC.

This chain joins TRBV21-1 and TRBJ2-7; the listed D gene, TRBD1, was not tested against the DNA. TRBV21-1 is tagged as a pseudogene. The CDR3 is made up of 14 amino acids. CDR3 DNA: TGTGCCACCCTCCGGCGTGCGACAGGGAACGAGCAGTACGTC. Its protein product is CATLRRATGNEQYV.

This chain uses TRBV4-1 with TRBJ2-6, with a weak D call TRBD2 (6 bases). Trimming took 0 bases from V and 4 from J, leaving 25 bases between them. The CDR3 loop spans 21 amino acids. The germline gives CDR1 MGHRA, CDR2 YSYEKL. The CDR3 DNA reads as TGCGCCAGCAGCCAAGATGCGGTCCGGAGGGGCGCGAGCTCGGGGGCCAACGTCCTGACTTTC. Translation: CASSQDAVRRGASSGANVLTF.

The chain combines TRBV2 with TRBJ2-3, with a tentative D call TRBD2 (5 bases). The ends were cut back, 8 bases at V and 5 bases at J, with 17 bases in the middle. This CDR3 comprises 14 residues. Per germline, CDR1 SNHLY and CDR2 FYNNEI. This CDR3 is CASGFREGLDTQYF. CDR3 nucleotides: TGTGCCAGCGGGTTCCGCGAGGGATTAGATACGCAGTATTTT.

The chain couples TRBV5-1 to TRBJ1-2; 8 bases align to TRBD1. The V gene's germline CDR1 is SGHRS and CDR2 YFSETQ. Unmatched junction bases numbered 12, after V lost 4 bases and J lost 4 bases. The CDR3 spans 16 residues. The CDR3, as DNA: TGCGCCAGCAGCATAAGGACAGGGCGCTTAAGCTATGGCTACACCTTC. This translates into CASSIRTGRLSYGYTF.

The gene calls are TRBV6-5 and TRBJ2-1; 9 bases line up with TRBD1. The CDR3 contains 15 residues. Germline lookup yields CDR1 MNHEY and CDR2 SVGAGI. With 0 bases clipped from V and 7 bases from J, the junction kept 4 bases outside the gene matches. The CDR3 sequence is CASSYSWTGENEQFF. CDR3 bases: TGTGCCAGCAGTTACTCATGGACAGGGGAAAATGAGCAGTTCTTC.

The chain links TRBV4-1 to TRBJ2-1; tentative D call: TRBD2 (5 bases). The CDR3 has 16 residues. The V end was cut by 1 base, the J end by 5 bases, with 15 bases between. From germline, CDR1 is MGHRA and CDR2 YSYEKL. Written as DNA, the CDR3 is TGCGCCAGCAGCCAAGGGGTCTGGGAGATCCACAATGAGCAGTTCTTC. This gives the protein CASSQGVWEIHNEQFF.

Points on this clone: One end of the junction is discordant with germline, which a read error may explain. The chain combines TRBV2 with TRBJ1-4; D may be TRBD1 (6 bases). From germline, CDR1 is SNHLY and CDR2 FYNNEI. This CDR3 has 11 residues. CDR3 nucleotides: TGTGCCAGCAGTGAGTCGGGGCGACAGGTTTTT. Protein: CASSESGRQVF.

The CDR3 coding sequence is TGTGCCAGCAGCCGGCGGGGACAGCCCCAGCATTTT. It translates to CASSRRGQPQHF. The rearrangement links TRBV5-6 to TRBJ1-5; D not resolved. The germline gives CDR1 SGHDT, CDR2 YYEEEE. The CDR3 loop spans 12 amino acids. The germline V and J ends were trimmed by 4 bases and 7 bases, with 9 bases remaining between them.